Listed here are 20 T cell receptor beta chains from one sample, sequenced in a study of blood T cell repertoires in COVID-19. Data came from immunoSEQ multiplex PCR; TCRdb stores just in-frame clones and leaves some out. The sample shows 50,000 to 55,000 clones, roughly 84% of them seen only once. Sequenced sample: peripheral blood. These TCRs come from a man aged 45-65 years with active COVID-19.

The chain carries TRBV5-1 and TRBJ2-2, with 9 positions matching TRBD2. CDR3 length equals 15 residues. The V gene's germline CDR1 is SGHRS and CDR2 YFSETQ. The trim removed 7 bases at V and 0 bases at J, leaving 4 bases unmatched. CDR3 DNA sequence: TGCGCCAGCCAGACTAGCGGCGCGAACACCGGGGAGCTGTTTTTT. Its protein is CASQTSGANTGELFF.

CDR3 in DNA: TGTGCCATCAGTAATCCGAGCTCCTACAATGAGCAGTTCTTC. This sequence encodes CAISNPSSYNEQFF. The V and J genes are TRBV10-3 and TRBJ2-1; the D is unclear. The V and J ends lost 5 bases and 0 bases respectively, with 8 bases between them. There are 14 residues in the CDR3. Germline V gene data show CDR1 as ENHRY and CDR2 as SYGVKD.

The chain combines TRBV30 with TRBJ2-3; weak D call: TRBD2 (7 bases). V dropped 2 bases and J dropped 0 bases, with 12 bases sitting between them. The CDR3 runs to 15 residues. Germline CDR1 and CDR2: GTSNPN and SVGIG (reference sequence). CDR3 coding DNA: TGTGCCTGGAGTCGAGGGGGGGGAAGCACAGATACGCAGTATTTT. This codes for CAWSRGGGSTDTQYF.

This chain links TRBV19 with TRBJ1-2, with 7 bases identical to TRBD1. The germline gives CDR1 LNHDA, CDR2 SQIVND (reference sequence). Trimming at V came to 5 bases and at J to 4 bases, leaving 7 bases not matched to a gene. The CDR3 is 14 amino acids. The CDR3 DNA reads as TGTGCCAGTAGTCCGCCGGGGACAGTCTATGGCTACACCTTC. This translates into CASSPPGTVYGYTF.

J is TRBJ2-7 and V is TRBV15; D might be TRBD2 (6 bases). The germline CDR1 and CDR2 sequences are LNHNV and YYDKDF (reference sequence). The V and J ends lost 7 bases and 2 bases respectively, with 15 bases between them. The CDR3 sequence is 14 residues long. In DNA, the CDR3 is TGTGCCACCAAGTCCCACCCGGGGGCCTACGAGCAGTACTTC. Translation gives CATKSHPGAYEQYF.

This clone is a singleton in its sample. This chain connects TRBV7-9 to TRBJ2-2; TRBD1 aligns across 8 bases. The CDR3 has 14 amino acids. CDR1 and CDR2 (germline): SEHNR, FQNEAQ (reference sequence). With V trimmed by 5 bases and J by 6 bases, 5 bases remained unmatched. The CDR3 sequence is CASSPTGDAGELFF. The CDR3 DNA is TGTGCCAGCAGCCCGACAGGGGACGCCGGGGAGCTGTTTTTT.

The V and J genes are TRBV6-6 and TRBJ2-7, with D perhaps matching TRBD2 (7 bases). The CDR3 is 16 amino acids. In germline, CDR1 is MNHNY, CDR2 SVGAGI (reference sequence). V was clipped by 5 bases and J by 6 bases, with 23 bases between them. The CDR3: CASSRPGGRSGTEQYF. The CDR3 coding sequence is TGTGCCAGCAGTAGACCCGGGGGGCGGTCTGGGACCGAGCAGTACTTC.

The gene calls are TRBV18 and TRBJ2-2; TRBD2 aligns across 10 bases. The germline V gene has CDR1 KGHSH and CDR2 LQKENI. This CDR3 comprises 15 residues. V lost 5 bases to trimming and J lost 6 bases; unmatched junction nucleotides: 6. The CDR3 nucleotides are TGTGCCAGCTCATCTCTAGCGGGAGCCGCCGGGGAGCTGTTTTTT. This gives the protein CASSSLAGAAGELFF.

The chain has TRBV19 and TRBJ2-7; TRBD1 matches 7 bases. V was pared by 7 bases and J by 3 bases, with 3 bases of the junction left unmatched. The CDR3 loop spans 12 amino acids. From germline, CDR1 is LNHDA and CDR2 SQIVND (reference sequence). The CDR3 reads CASKDRDYEQYF. In nucleotides, the CDR3 is TGTGCCAGTAAAGACAGGGACTACGAGCAGTACTTC.

This chain joins TRBV15 and TRBJ2-2, with TRBD2 as a possible D gene (5 bases). There are 13 residues in the CDR3. Germline V lookup: CDR1 LNHNV, CDR2 YYDKDF (reference sequence). V lost 8 bases to trimming and J lost 1 base, with 8 bases between them. The CDR3 DNA reads TGTGCCACCGAGGGCTTGAACACCGGGGAGCTGTTTTTT. Its protein is CATEGLNTGELFF.

This clone was detected a few times. This chain links TRBV2 with TRBJ2-1, with 11 bases matching TRBD1. Trimming took 8 bases from V and 5 from J; bases not matched to a gene: 17. CDR3 length equals 18 residues. The germline gives CDR1 SNHLY, CDR2 FYNNEI. In DNA, the CDR3 is TGTGCCAGCCTCCGGGACAGGGGGAGAGTCGCATTAGACAATGAGCAGTTCTTC. Protein: CASLRDRGRVALDNEQFF. The full variable domain, rest sourced from reference TRBV2 and TRBJ2-1, is EPEVTQTPSHQVTQMGQEVILRCVPISNHLYFYWYRQILGQKVEFLVSFYNNEISEKSEIFDDQFSVERPDGSNFTLKIRSTKLEDSAMYFCASLRDRGRVALDNEQFFGPGTRLTVL.

This chain connects TRBV5-1 to TRBJ2-3, with a tentative D call TRBD2 (5 bases). The CDR3 is 15 residues long. Germline V gene sequence: CDR1 SGHRS, CDR2 YFSETQ. The ends were cut back, 0 bases at V and 2 bases at J, with 10 bases in the middle. DNA for the CDR3: TGCGCCAGCAGCTTGGGGGTCGGGGACACAGATACGCAGTATTTT. Translated: CASSLGVGDTDTQYF.

The chain is built from TRBV7-2 and TRBJ2-1; D unclear. Germline CDR1 is SGHTA and CDR2 is FQGNSA. The CDR3 runs 11 residues. Trimming took 6 bases from V and 8 from J, leaving 8 bases between them. The CDR3 is CASRSVDEQFF. In nucleotides, the CDR3 is TGTGCCAGCAGATCAGTGGATGAGCAGTTCTTC.

The table lists this clone with a count of one. V gene TRBV7-2 combines with J gene TRBJ1-2; TRBD1 matches 10 bases. CDR1 SGHTA and CDR2 FQGNSA come from the germline V gene. The J segment lost 6 bases and the V segment lost 5 bases, leaving 9 bases of the junction unmatched. This CDR3 region has 15 residues. CDR3 region: CASSQLGTGDHGYTF. The CDR3 DNA reads TGTGCCAGCAGCCAACTGGGGACAGGGGATCATGGCTACACCTTC.

The chain is built from TRBV7-2 and TRBJ2-7; 12 bases match TRBD2. The CDR3 spans 15 residues. Germline-derived CDR1 and CDR2 are SGHTA and FQGNSA. J gave up 2 bases and V 4 bases, and 3 bases lay outside the gene matches. The CDR3 sequence: CASSSLAGGTYEQYF. The CDR3 DNA reads as TGTGCCAGCAGCTCGCTAGCGGGGGGGACCTACGAGCAGTACTTC.

The chain joins TRBV19 to TRBJ1-1; D is unresolved. Deletions cut 3 bases from V and 10 bases from J, with 9 bases between. Germline CDR1 LNHDA, CDR2 SQIVND (reference sequence). The CDR3 loop spans 11 amino acids. The CDR3 nucleotides read TGTGCCAGTAGTATCGCCAGTTTAGCTTTCTTT. Residues: CASSIASLAFF.

The rearrangement joins TRBV4-1 to TRBJ1-5, with D possibly being TRBD1 (5 bases). This CDR3 has 15 residues. The ends were cut back, 4 bases at V and 2 bases at J, with 12 bases in the middle. The V gene's germline CDR1 is MGHRA and CDR2 YSYEKL. The CDR3 DNA follows: TGCGCCAGCAGCCTAGCCAGGGCTGGCAATCAGCCCCAGCATTTT. Protein product: CASSLARAGNQPQHF.

The chain carries TRBV7-6 and TRBJ2-2; D is unclear. This CDR3 has 15 residues. CDR1 SGHVS and CDR2 FNYEAQ come from the germline V gene. Between the trimmed V and J ends, which lost 5 bases and 0 bases, there was a span of 10 bases. CDR3 amino acids: CASSLSETNTGELFF. Here the CDR3 DNA reads TGTGCCAGCAGCCTTAGTGAGACGAACACCGGGGAGCTGTTTTTT.

This chain uses TRBV18 with TRBJ2-1; tentative D call: TRBD1 (5 bases). The CDR3 covers 17 residues. Germline CDR1 is KGHSH and CDR2 is LQKENI. With 0 bases removed from V and 5 bases from J, the gap between germline ends came to 17 bases. The CDR3 protein is CASSPPLQGGLNNEQFF. CDR3 DNA sequence: TGTGCCAGCTCACCACCCCTTCAGGGTGGTCTTAACAATGAGCAGTTCTTC.

The CDR3 reads CASTRPSGGYEQYF. The CDR3 nucleotides are TGTGCCAGCACAAGACCCTCAGGGGGCTACGAGCAGTACTTC. The chain recombines TRBV7-8 with TRBJ2-7; 7 nucleotides line up with TRBD1. This CDR3 has 14 residues. Germline V gene data show CDR1 as SGHVS and CDR2 as FQNEAQ. Trimming removed 7 bases from V and 3 bases from J; junction bases left unmatched: 9.